This TCR beta chain was captured by sequencing in a study of control samples from healthy donors and cancer patients. Libraries were prepared by immunoSEQ multiplex PCR; TCRdb keeps only in-frame clonotypes and omits some of them. This table has about 54,000 clones, nearly 96% appearing once. This CDR3 is 12 amino acids long. The V and J ends lost 4 bases and 6 bases respectively, with 9 bases between them. Germline V gene data show CDR1 as SGHNT and CDR2 as YYREEE (reference sequence). This clone was found once. The chain is built from TRBV5-4 and TRBJ2-3; D is perhaps TRBD2 (5 bases). The receptor's source is a woman in her thirties in good health. The specimen sequenced was blood. As DNA, the CDR3 is TGTGCCAGCAGCCATACGGGGGATACGCAGTATTTT. Its translation is CASSHTGDTQYF.